This T cell receptor beta chain was obtained from a study of blood T cell repertoires in COVID-19. With 5 bases removed from V and 8 bases from J, the gap between germline ends came to 18 bases. Germline CDR1 and CDR2: SEHNR and FQNEAQ (reference sequence). This CDR3 is built from 14 residues. Sequenced by immunoSEQ multiplex PCR; TCRdb stores in-frame clones only, minus some. Seen here are 73,000 or so clones, around four fifths observed once, and the top ten hold roughly 5%. V and J are TRBV7-9 and TRBJ1-1; D is perhaps TRBD1 (5 bases). This TCR came from a man aged 50 or older with active COVID-19. The sequenced sample consisted of peripheral blood. CDR3 in amino acids: CASSHHYSGPEAFF. The CDR3, as DNA: TGTGCCAGCAGCCATCATTATTCAGGGCCGGAAGCTTTCTTT.